Listed below are T cell receptor beta chains from one sample, sequenced in a study of T-cell reconstitution after alpha-beta-depleted transplantation in children. MiXCR, applied by TCRdb to the PCR reads, yields one record per CDR3 protein. The sample has about a million distinct CDR3 sequences; about 29% are singletons. The sample was PBMCs, mostly from graft donor cells, taken 360 days after TCRalphabeta/CD19-depleted stem cell transplant. The receptors were gathered from a boy under three years old who had a stem cell transplant for SCID, so the T cells may come from the graft donor. Each CDR3 is given with its conserved first and last residue. D genes are given only for firm matches. Clone size is not always given. Where it is, it says once, few, many or a class for expanded clones.

d_call,j_call,clone_size,v_call,cdr3_nt,cdr3_aa
-,TRBJ1-6,-,TRBV5-1,TGCGCCAGCAGCCAAACAGGGCTCTATAATTCACCCCTCCACTTT,CASSQTGLYNSPLHF
-,TRBJ2-3,-,TRBV6-5,TGTGCCAGCAGTTACTCCAACCGGGACTGGAGCACAGATACGCAGTATTTT,CASSYSNRDWSTDTQYF
-,TRBJ2-5,few,TRBV20-1,TGCAGTGCTAGAGATGGGGTTCTCATATTAAGAGAGACCCAGTACTTC,CSARDGVLILRETQYF
-,TRBJ2-3,few,TRBV27,TGTGCCAGCAGCTTAAGGCCGGGGACTCTCACAGATACGCAGTATTTT,CASSLRPGTLTDTQYF
TRBD2,TRBJ2-7,few,TRBV12-3/TRBV12-4,TGTGCCAGCAGCCATATGACTAGCGGGGGGGCCTACGAGCAGTACTTC,CASSHMTSGGAYEQYF
-,TRBJ2-1,-,TRBV7-9,TGTGCCAGCAGATCACAGGGTTTATTGAATGAGCGGTTCTTC,CASRSQGLLNERFF
-,TRBJ1-2,few,TRBV12-3/TRBV12-4,TGTGCCAGCAGTTTTGTCTTGGATGGCTACACCTTC,CASSFVLDGYTF
-,TRBJ2-7,-,TRBV18,TGTGCCAGCTCACCCGGGACGGTGAGGTCCTACGAGCAGTACTTC,CASSPGTVRSYEQYF
-,TRBJ2-1,-,TRBV27,TGTGCCAGCAGTCTTAAGGGGCTCGCCTTCAATGAGCAGTTCTTC,CASSLKGLAFNEQFF
-,TRBJ2-7,few,TRBV12-3/TRBV12-4,TGTGCCAGCAGTTTGACGGTATATTTCTACGAGCAGTACTTC,CASSLTVYFYEQYF
-,TRBJ2-7,-,TRBV20-1,TGCAGTGCAACCCAAGGGGTTTCCTACGAGCAGTACTTC,CSATQGVSYEQYF
TRBD2,TRBJ2-5,-,TRBV12-3/TRBV12-4,TGTGCCAGCAGTTCCGGGGGGAGCCAAGAGACCCAGTACTTC,CASSSGGSQETQYF
TRBD2,TRBJ2-1,-,TRBV12-3/TRBV12-4,TGTGCCAGCAGCCCGGGGGGAGCGGGGGGCCGTAACCGGTTCTTC,CASSPGGAGGRNRFF
TRBD1,TRBJ2-7,-,TRBV28,TGTGCCAGCAGTTTGGGGGACAGGGTCCTCTACGAGCAGTACTTC,CASSLGDRVLYEQYF
-,TRBJ1-5,few,TRBV12-3/TRBV12-4,TGTGCCAGCAGTTTCGAGGGTCAGCCCCAGCATTTT,CASSFEGQPQHF
-,TRBJ2-5,few,TRBV5-5,TGTGCCAGCAGCTGGACATTCCAAGAGACCCAGTACTTC,CASSWTFQETQYF
-,TRBJ1-5,many,TRBV12-3/TRBV12-4,TGTGCCAGCAGACTCAATCTTAATCAGCCCCAGCATTTT,CASRLNLNQPQHF
-,TRBJ2-1,-,TRBV28,TGTGCCAGCAGCCGGCAGGGGAAGTTAGGTAATGAGCAGTTCTTC,CASSRQGKLGNEQFF
-,TRBJ1-2,few,TRBV4-3,TGCGCCAGCAGCCAAGCGGCAGGACAGAGCTATGGCTACACCTTC,CASSQAAGQSYGYTF
-,TRBJ1-3,-,TRBV4-2,TGTGCCAGCAGCCAAGATCTAGTGATAGCAGGAAACACCATATATTTT,CASSQDLVIAGNTIYF
-,TRBJ1-1,-,TRBV15,TGTGCCACCAGCGGAAAGCATACCGGGACCGACGCTTTCTTT,CATSGKHTGTDAFF
-,TRBJ2-5,few,TRBV20-1,TGCAGTGCTACTCACCGGGGCCAAGAGACCCAGTACTTC,CSATHRGQETQYF
-,TRBJ2-5,many,TRBV5-1,TGCGCCAGCAGAGTACTCCAAGAGACCCAGTACTTC,CASRVLQETQYF
-,TRBJ2-3,-,TRBV20-1,TGCAGTGCTACCCTAGGAGGGGCTGATACGCTGTATTTT,CSATLGGADTLYF
-,TRBJ1-4,few,TRBV4-2,TGTGCCAGCAGCCAAGGGGAGGATGAAAAACTGTTTTTT,CASSQGEDEKLFF
-,TRBJ1-2,few,TRBV3-1,TGTGCCAGCAGCATCGGGGCCAGCGGCTACACCTTC,CASSIGASGYTF
TRBD1,TRBJ2-7,many,TRBV28,TGTGCCAGCAGCCGACAGGGGTCTAGAAAGCTCTTGCAGTACTTC,CASSRQGSRKLLQYF
TRBD2,TRBJ2-1,-,TRBV6-5,TGTGCCAGCAGTTACCAGCGGGGGGGCCCGAATGAGCAGTTCTTC,CASSYQRGGPNEQFF
TRBD1,TRBJ2-1,few,TRBV4-1,TGCGCCAGCAGCCAAGATGTGACAGGGAGCTCCTACAATGAGCAGTTCTTC,CASSQDVTGSSYNEQFF
-,TRBJ1-1,-,TRBV6-1,TGTGCCAGCAGAACTTCCCTGTCCTGGCAGGGTCGGGGAGAAGCTTTCTTT,CASRTSLSWQGRGEAFF
-,TRBJ1-2,-,TRBV29-1,TGCAGCGTTGTTACGGGCTATGGCTACACCTTC,CSVVTGYGYTF
-,TRBJ2-7,few,TRBV21-1,TGTGCCAGCAGCAAAAAGGATTGGGGGGCGGAACTTCTCTACGAGCAGTACTTC,CASSKKDWGAELLYEQYF
-,TRBJ2-4,few,TRBV28,TGTGCCAGCAGACCTCAGACTGTAGCCAAAAACATTCAGTACTTC,CASRPQTVAKNIQYF
-,TRBJ2-7,few,TRBV20-1,TGCAGTGCTAGAGTCGGGGCGGGGAGCTCCTACGAGCAGTACTTC,CSARVGAGSSYEQYF
TRBD2,TRBJ2-5,-,TRBV4-2,TGTGCCAGCAGCCAAGATCAACTAGCGGAGACCCAGTACTTC,CASSQDQLAETQYF
-,TRBJ2-3,few,TRBV3-1,TGTGCCAGCAGTTGGAGTTTATCTAGCACAGATACGCAGTATTTT,CASSWSLSSTDTQYF
TRBD1,TRBJ1-6,-,TRBV20-1,TGCAGTGCCGAAGGACAGGGACGTAAACCCCTCCACTTT,CSAEGQGRKPLHF